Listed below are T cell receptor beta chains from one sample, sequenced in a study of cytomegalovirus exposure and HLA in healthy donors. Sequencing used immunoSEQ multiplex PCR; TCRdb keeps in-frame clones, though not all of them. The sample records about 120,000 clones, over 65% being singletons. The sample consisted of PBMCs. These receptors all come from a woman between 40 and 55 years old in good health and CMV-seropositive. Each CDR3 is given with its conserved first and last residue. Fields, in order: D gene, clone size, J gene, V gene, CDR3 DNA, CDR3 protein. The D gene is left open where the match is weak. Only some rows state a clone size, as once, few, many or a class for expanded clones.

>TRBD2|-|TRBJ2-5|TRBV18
TGTGCCAGCTCACCGGAGAGCGGGAGGCGGGAGACCCAGTACTTC
CASSPESGRRETQYF
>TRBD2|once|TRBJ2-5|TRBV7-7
TGTGCTAGCTGCCCGGGACTAGCGGACCAAGAGACCCAGTACTTC
CASCPGLADQETQYF
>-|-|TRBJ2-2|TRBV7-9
TGTGCCAGCAGCTTAGCTAGCGGTTCTAACACCGGGGAGCTGTTTTTT
CASSLASGSNTGELFF
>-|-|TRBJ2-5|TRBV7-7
TGTGCTAGCAGCCCTTCCCGGCAAGAGACCCAGTACTTC
CASSPSRQETQYF
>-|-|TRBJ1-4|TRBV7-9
TGTGCCAGCAGCTTAGTACCAGGGCCTACGGAAAAACTGTTTTTT
CASSLVPGPTEKLFF
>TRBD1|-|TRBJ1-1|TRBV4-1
TGCGCCAGCAGCCAAGGTTCAGGGACAGGGGGCAAAGCTTTCTTT
CASSQGSGTGGKAFF
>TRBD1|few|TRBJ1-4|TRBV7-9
TGTGCCAGCAGCTCGGAGGGACAGGGGAGCGAAAAACTGTTTTTT
CASSSEGQGSEKLFF
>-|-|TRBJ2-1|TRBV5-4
TGTGCCAGCAGCTTGGCAGGGGTCGCGGGTGATGAGCAGTTCTTC
CASSLAGVAGDEQFF
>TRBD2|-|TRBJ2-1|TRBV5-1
TGCGCCAGCGTCGGGACTAGCGGGGGGAATGAGCAGTTCTTC
CASVGTSGGNEQFF
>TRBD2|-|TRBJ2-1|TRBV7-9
TGTGCCAGCAGCGACCCGACTAGCGGGTCCTACAATGAGCAGTTCTTC
CASSDPTSGSYNEQFF
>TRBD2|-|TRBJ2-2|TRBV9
TGTGCCAGCAGCTCCACCGAGGGAGCGGGGGTGAACACCGGGGAGCTGTTTTTT
CASSSTEGAGVNTGELFF
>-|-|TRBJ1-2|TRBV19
TGTGCCACTGGGGAGGGGACTAACTATGGCTACACCTTC
CATGEGTNYGYTF
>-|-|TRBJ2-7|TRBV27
TGTGCCAGCTGCCATCCGGGAAATCCCGAGCAGTACTTC
CASCHPGNPEQYF
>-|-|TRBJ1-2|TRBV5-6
TGTGCCAGCAGCTTGGAGCCCGGGGGTGGCTACACCTTC
CASSLEPGGGYTF
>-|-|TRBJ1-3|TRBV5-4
TGTGCCAGCAGCTCCATGAGCTCTGGAAACACCATATATTTT
CASSSMSSGNTIYF
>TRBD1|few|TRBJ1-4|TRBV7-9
TGTGCCAGCAGCTTAGCCGGGACAGGGGAAAAACTGTTTTTT
CASSLAGTGEKLFF
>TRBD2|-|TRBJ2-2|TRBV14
TGTGCCAGCAGCCAAGACCTAGCGGGGGGGCCCGCTGGGGAGCTGTTTTTT
CASSQDLAGGPAGELFF
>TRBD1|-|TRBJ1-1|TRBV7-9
TGTGCCAGCAGCCTGGACAGGGCAACTGAAGCTTTCTTT
CASSLDRATEAFF
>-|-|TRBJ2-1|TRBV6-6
TGTGCCAGCAGTTCCTCAGCGGATGAGCAGTTCTTC
CASSSSADEQFF
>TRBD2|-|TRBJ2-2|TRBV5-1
TGCGCCAGCAGAGGTAGCGGGGGGAACACCGGGGAGCTGTTTTTT
CASRGSGGNTGELFF
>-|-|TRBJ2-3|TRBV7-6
TGTGCCAGCAGCTTAGGGGGACAAGACACAGATACGCAGTATTTT
CASSLGGQDTDTQYF
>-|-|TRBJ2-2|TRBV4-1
TGCGCCAGCAGCCAAGTGTTTGGAGGCATAATTACCGGGGAGCTGTTTTTT
CASSQVFGGIITGELFF
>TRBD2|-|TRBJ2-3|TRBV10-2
TGCGCCAGCCGGGGGGGTCTCGGCAGGGCGGCAGATACGCAGTATTTT
CASRGGLGRAADTQYF
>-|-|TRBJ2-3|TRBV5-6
TGTGCCAGCAGCTTGGTCAGAGCGGGCCTTAGCACAGATACGCAGTATTTT
CASSLVRAGLSTDTQYF
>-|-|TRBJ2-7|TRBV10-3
TGTGCCGGAATGGGCAGCACCTACGAGCAGTACTTC
CAGMGSTYEQYF
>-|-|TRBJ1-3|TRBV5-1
TGCGCCAGCAGCTTGGAAGGGGTCTCTGGAAACACCATATATTTT
CASSLEGVSGNTIYF
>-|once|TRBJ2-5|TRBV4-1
TGCGCCAGCAGCCAGTATAGCGGTGAAGAGACCCAGTACTTC
CASSQYSGEETQYF
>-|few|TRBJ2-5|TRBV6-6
TGTGCCAGCAGTTACCTCCTAGTCTCGTACTTC
CASSYLLVSYF
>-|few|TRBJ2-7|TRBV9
TGTGCCAGCAGCGTAGGTGGAGGGGGGGGCGAGCAGTACTTC
CASSVGGGGGEQYF
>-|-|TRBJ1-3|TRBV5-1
TGCGCCAGCAGCCCCAAAGCGAGCTCTGGAAACACCATATATTTT
CASSPKASSGNTIYF
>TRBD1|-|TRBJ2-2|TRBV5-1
TGCGCCAGCAGCTTCGCGACAGGGCCCGGGGAGCTGTTTTTT
CASSFATGPGELFF
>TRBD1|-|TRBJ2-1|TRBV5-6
TGTGCCAGCAGCCCTGACAGGGCGCTCAATGAGCAGTTCTTC
CASSPDRALNEQFF
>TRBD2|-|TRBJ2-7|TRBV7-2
TGTGCCAGCAGCTTAGGGCGGGAGGGGGAGCAGTACTTC
CASSLGREGEQYF
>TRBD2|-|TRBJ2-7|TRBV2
TGTGCCAGCAATACAGGAGCGGGGTCCTACGAGCAGTACTTC
CASNTGAGSYEQYF
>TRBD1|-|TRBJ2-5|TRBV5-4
TGTGCCAGCAGCTCGGGACAGTTACAAGAGACCCAGTACTTC
CASSSGQLQETQYF
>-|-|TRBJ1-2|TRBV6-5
TGTGCCAGCAGTCCGACTACCGCAGGCCCCTATGGCTACACCTTC
CASSPTTAGPYGYTF
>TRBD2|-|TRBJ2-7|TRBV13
TGTGCCAGCAGCTTAGGCCGGGTCGGGGGGGCGCAATACGAGCAGTACTTC
CASSLGRVGGAQYEQYF
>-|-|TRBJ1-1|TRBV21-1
TGTGCCAGCAGCAAAAATAGTGGGACAGGGGGCGGAACTGAAGCTTTCTTT
CASSKNSGTGGGTEAFF
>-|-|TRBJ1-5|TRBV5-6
TGTGCCAGCAGCCGGGGGGGCACTAATCAGCCCCAGCATTTT
CASSRGGTNQPQHF
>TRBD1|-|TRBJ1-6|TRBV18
TGTGCCAGCTCACCCCCTCGACAGGGAATCTATAATTCACCCCTCCACTTT
CASSPPRQGIYNSPLHF
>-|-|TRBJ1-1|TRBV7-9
TGTGCCAGCAGCCTGCACCGGGGGGGAGCTTTCTTT
CASSLHRGGAFF
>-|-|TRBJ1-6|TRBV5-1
TGCGCCAGCAGCTTGGGGGCAGGGGATTATTCACCCCTCCACTTT
CASSLGAGDYSPLHF